The subject of this entry is one T cell receptor beta chain. There is no known antigen for this receptor. No much larger clonotype is one base removed from it; base qualities were not supplied. This entry is derived from a study of shared clonotypes between healthy human individuals (dated by TCRdb to 2020 to 2021). About the full investigation: The cohort included three men and a couple of women between 18 and 49 years of age. For each donor, CD4 naive and CD4 memory were each run on three plates, CD8 naive on two plates, and CD8 memory on one plate. To estimate repertoire size and how much clonotypes are shared between individuals, the study performed deep sequencing of blood TCR repertoires from a handful of healthy adults. To increase sequencing depth and limit assay-specific biases, different laboratories used diverse techniques to prepare libraries and sequence TCR repertoires. Between about 0.94 and 8.9 billion PBMCs per donor were obtained by leukapheresis. Study-level results and caveats: Sampling was restricted to blood, and TCR repertoires in tissue are likely to differ from TCR repertoires in blood. Estimated clonotype richness was generally larger for naive than for memory subsets. Compared with non-shared clonotypes, clonotypes shared by all four sorted-subset donors had higher generation probabilities. When several donors were compared, the shared fraction of clonotypes was 5% to 6.5% for naive CD4, around 3.5% for naive CD8, more than 2% for memory CD4, and 0.35% to 0.4% for memory CD8. Incomplete sequencing was indicated by rarefaction of sorted-subset datasets, despite the large sequencing depth. Based on pairwise subsampling, the degree of clonotype sharing among donors was expected to be affected by sequencing depth. Because the study included a small number of donors, the genetic and exposure-history diversity represented was limited.

CDR1 and CDR2 are drawn from the germline V gene: MNHEY, SVGAGI. Trimming at the junction amounts to 4 bases on V and 4 bases on J, and the germline ends lie 17 bases apart. From the cysteine through the phenylalanine, the CDR3 covers 15 amino acids. Only CDR3 DNA is held: 45 bases, read in frame from base 1. TCR CDR3 regions were amplified from genomic DNA by multiplex PCR using the deep immunoSEQ assay. Extracted genomic DNA from each cell subset was spread evenly across all wells of several immunoSEQ 96-well plates, with each plate serving as a replicate. For sorted subsets, around 0.2 ug genomic DNA, equal to 25,000 to 35,000 T cell genomes, was loaded into each replicate PCR. Purified libraries were quantified with a Qubit 3.0 fluorometer, sized on a Bioanalyzer 2100, and re-quantified with the KAPA Library Quantification kit. Every immunoSEQ 96-well plate was sequenced on a separate single-read 150-cycle Illumina NextSeq 550 flow cell. The paper's processing steps were these. Because the immunoSEQ output held only junctional sequences and lacked quality scores, the filtering could not match the filtering applied to full-length reads. Sequences were annotated with PyIR, a Python wrapper for IgBLAST v1.9, and V/J genes and CDR3 were assigned using IMGT germline references. Reads with weak V/J assignments (E-value above 1e-6), missing CDR3, stop codons, out-of-frame junctions, or ambiguous translated residues were removed. V3J clonotypes were defined as sequences sharing an identical inferred V gene, J gene, and CDR3 amino acid sequence. To compute the percentage overlap between repertoires, the number of shared unique clonotypes was divided by the size of the smaller repertoire. Three approaches were used to assess repertoire richness: RTK rarefaction, the Chao1 estimator, and Recon v2.1 estimates of unobserved clonotypes. Generation probabilities were computed with OLGA for all TCRbeta clonotypes obtained by the gDNA method from several donors. TCRdb's version of the immuneACCESS table is confined to in-frame rearrangements and falls short of the full clone set. An unresolved V gene accounts for under half of the shortfall where checked; the remainder is of unknown origin. That table is the source of V, J and clone size, and D and trimming were worked out from the DNA. This sample is represented by 950,000 to 1,100,000 clones; more than 75% of them were singletons. Roughly 0.61% of the sample lies in the top ten.

Donors were healthy HIV-negative adults with no recently reported acute infections or vaccinations. Only Caucasian adults living in Nashville, Tennessee, USA were represented among the donors. Magnetic negative selection was used to enrich CD4+ T cells, after which naive cells were positively selected on CD45RA and the negative fraction became the memory subset. Blood was obtained by leukapheresis, after which PBMCs were separated by Ficoll-Histopaque density gradient centrifugation and cryopreserved in liquid nitrogen vapor phase. Analytical flow cytometry was used to check the purity and quantity of every magnetically sorted T cell population. Genomic DNA was isolated from each sorted fraction and quantified by UV absorbance on a Nanodrop 2000c.

The rearrangement joined TRBV6-5 to TRBJ2-7, with a weak D call of TRBD2 (5 bases match). The TCR was taken from a man aged 18 to 30 in good health. Some clones in this sample may be carry-over from other donors' samples. The sample taken for sequencing was memory CD4+ T cells from PBMCs. What this sample's cell subset or site label stands for: CD45RA-negative fraction. CDR3 sequence: CASSSPTASGYEQYF. The sequenced DNA: TGTGCCAGCAGTTCCCCAACCGCCTCGGGGTACGAGCAGTACTTC.